This record concerns one TCR beta chain sequence. Its antigen remains unknown. Then a second PCR, running roughly 7 to 12 cycles, was carried out with a sample-barcoded 5' primer and a J-beta primer mix. Using its own MiXCR run on the 5' RACE reads, TCRdb lists one record per CDR3 protein. The data contain 1 million or so distinct CDR3 sequences, 45% of them seen just once; the ten biggest clones take up approximately 20%. The sample comes from a study of blood T cells in healthy people across ages. About the study: About one barcoded beta molecule per two T cells was the capture yield of template switching. Study-level points and caveats: Those diversity estimates obtained from one million T cells were thought to be underestimates.

The CDR3 sequence is 15 residues long. Germline CDR1 and CDR2: SEHNR and FQNEAQ (reference sequence). Germline trimming cut 3 bases from V and 7 bases from J; bases unmatched to any gene: 6. This chain uses TRBV7-9 with TRBJ2-1, with 10 bases aligning to TRBD2. Material for sequencing was blood. The TCR comes from a woman aged 55-75 years in good health. The CDR3 nucleotides read TGTGCCAGCAGCTTTCTAGCGGGAGCTGGGAATGAGCAGTTCTTC. This encodes CASSFLAGAGNEQFF.